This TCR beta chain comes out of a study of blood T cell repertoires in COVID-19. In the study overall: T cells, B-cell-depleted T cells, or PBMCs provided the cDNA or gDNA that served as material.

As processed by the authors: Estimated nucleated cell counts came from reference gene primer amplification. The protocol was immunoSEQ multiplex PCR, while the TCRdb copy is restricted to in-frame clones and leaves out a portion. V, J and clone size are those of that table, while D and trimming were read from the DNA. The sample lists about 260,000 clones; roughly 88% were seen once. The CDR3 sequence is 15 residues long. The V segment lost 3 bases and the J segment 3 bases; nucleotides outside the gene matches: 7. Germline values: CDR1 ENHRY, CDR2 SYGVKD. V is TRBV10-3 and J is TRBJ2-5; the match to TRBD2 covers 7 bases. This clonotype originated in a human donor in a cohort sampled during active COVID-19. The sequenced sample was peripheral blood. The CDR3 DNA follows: TGTGCCATCAGTGACTCCGGACTAGTTGAAGAGACCCAGTACTTC. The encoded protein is CAISDSGLVEETQYF.